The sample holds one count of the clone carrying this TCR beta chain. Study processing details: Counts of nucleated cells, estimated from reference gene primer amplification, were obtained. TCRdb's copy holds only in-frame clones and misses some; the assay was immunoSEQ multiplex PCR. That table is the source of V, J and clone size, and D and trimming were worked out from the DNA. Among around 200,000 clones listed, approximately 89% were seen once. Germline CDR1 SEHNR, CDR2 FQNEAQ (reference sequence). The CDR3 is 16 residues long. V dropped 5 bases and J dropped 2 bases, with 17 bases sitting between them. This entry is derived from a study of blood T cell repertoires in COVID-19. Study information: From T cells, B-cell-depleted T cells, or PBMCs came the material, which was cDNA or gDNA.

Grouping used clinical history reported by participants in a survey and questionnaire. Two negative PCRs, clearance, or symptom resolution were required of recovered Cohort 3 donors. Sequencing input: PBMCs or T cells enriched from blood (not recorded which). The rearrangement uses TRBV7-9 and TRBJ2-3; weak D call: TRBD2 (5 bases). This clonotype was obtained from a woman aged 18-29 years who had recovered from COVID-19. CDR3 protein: CASSAYGGPNTDTQYF. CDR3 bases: TGTGCCAGCAGCGCATACGGAGGCCCAAACACAGATACGCAGTATTTT.